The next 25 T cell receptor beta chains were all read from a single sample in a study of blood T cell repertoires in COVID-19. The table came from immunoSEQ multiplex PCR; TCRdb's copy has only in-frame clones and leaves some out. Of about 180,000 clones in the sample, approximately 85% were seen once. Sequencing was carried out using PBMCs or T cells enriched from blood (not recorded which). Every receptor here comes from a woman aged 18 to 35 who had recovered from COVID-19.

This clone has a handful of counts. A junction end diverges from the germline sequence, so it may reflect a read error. CDR3 region: CAWTLMRSHEQYF. Here the CDR3 DNA reads TGTGCCTGGACGCTCATGCGCTCCCACGAGCAGTACTTC. The rearrangement links TRBV30 to TRBJ2-7; no clear D. The CDR3 contains 13 residues. Germline V lookup: CDR1 GTSNPN, CDR2 SVGIG (reference sequence).

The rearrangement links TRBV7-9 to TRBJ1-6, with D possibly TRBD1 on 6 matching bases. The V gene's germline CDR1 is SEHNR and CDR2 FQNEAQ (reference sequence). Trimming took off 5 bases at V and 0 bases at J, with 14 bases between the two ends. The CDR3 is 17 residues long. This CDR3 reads CASSQGMIGSYNSPLHF. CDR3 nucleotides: TGTGCCAGCAGCCAGGGGATGATTGGCTCCTATAATTCACCCCTCCACTTT.

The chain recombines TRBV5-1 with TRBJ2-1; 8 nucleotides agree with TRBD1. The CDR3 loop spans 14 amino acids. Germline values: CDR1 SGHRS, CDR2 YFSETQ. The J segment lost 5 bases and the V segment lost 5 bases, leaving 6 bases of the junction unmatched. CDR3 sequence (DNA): TGCGCCAGCAGACGACCACAGGGGGACAATGAGCAGTTCTTC. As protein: CASRRPQGDNEQFF.

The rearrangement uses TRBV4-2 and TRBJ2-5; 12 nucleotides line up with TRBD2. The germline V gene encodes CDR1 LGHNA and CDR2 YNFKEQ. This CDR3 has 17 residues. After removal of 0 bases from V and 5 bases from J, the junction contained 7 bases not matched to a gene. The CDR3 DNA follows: TGTGCCAGCAGCCAAGATCCGCTAGCGGGAGGGAGGGAGACCCAGTACTTC. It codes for CASSQDPLAGGRETQYF.

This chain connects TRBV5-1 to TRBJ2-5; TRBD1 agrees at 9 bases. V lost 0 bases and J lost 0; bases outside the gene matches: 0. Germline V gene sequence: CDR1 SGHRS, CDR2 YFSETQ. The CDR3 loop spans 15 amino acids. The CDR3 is CASSLDRGHQETQYF. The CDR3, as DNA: TGCGCCAGCAGCTTGGACAGGGGGCACCAAGAGACCCAGTACTTC.

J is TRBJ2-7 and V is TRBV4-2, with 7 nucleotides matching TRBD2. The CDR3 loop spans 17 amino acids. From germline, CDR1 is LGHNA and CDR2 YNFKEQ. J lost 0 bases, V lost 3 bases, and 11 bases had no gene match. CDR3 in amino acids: CASSHDPARTSSYEQYF. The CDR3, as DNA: TGTGCCAGCAGCCACGATCCAGCAAGGACTAGCTCCTACGAGCAGTACTTC.

The CDR3 DNA reads as TGTGCCAGCAGTGCCACAACTAGCGGCTACAATGAGCAGTTCTTC. Its protein product is CASSATTSGYNEQFF. V is TRBV6-4 and J is TRBJ2-1, with 8 nucleotides matching TRBD2. The CDR3 length is 15 residues. Germline lookup yields CDR1 MRHNA and CDR2 SNTAGT. The V gene end was trimmed by 4 bases and the J gene end by 3 bases; junction bases not matched to a gene: 5.

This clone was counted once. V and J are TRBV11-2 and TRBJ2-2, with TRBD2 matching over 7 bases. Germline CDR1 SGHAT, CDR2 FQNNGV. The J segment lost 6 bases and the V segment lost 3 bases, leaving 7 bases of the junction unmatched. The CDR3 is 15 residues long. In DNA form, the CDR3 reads TGTGCCAGCAGCTTTGGCGGGAGCTGGGCCGGGGAGCTGTTTTTT. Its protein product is CASSFGGSWAGELFF.

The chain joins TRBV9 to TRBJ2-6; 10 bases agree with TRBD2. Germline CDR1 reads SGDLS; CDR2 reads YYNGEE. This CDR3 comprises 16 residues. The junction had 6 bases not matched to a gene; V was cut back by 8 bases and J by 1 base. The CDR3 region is CASSLAGISGANVLTF. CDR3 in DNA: TGTGCCAGTTCACTAGCGGGAATTTCTGGGGCCAACGTCCTGACTTTC.

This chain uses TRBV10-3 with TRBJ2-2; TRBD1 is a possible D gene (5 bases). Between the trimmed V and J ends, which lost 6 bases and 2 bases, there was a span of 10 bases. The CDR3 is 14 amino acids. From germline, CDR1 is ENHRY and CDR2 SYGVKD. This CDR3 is CAISRDSNTGELFF. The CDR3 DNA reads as TGTGCCATCAGCCGAGACAGCAACACCGGGGAGCTGTTTTTT.

CDR3 DNA sequence: TGTGCCAGTAGTATTAAAGGGCTGGGAGGGGAAGCTTTCTTT. This gives the protein CASSIKGLGGEAFF. V gene TRBV19 combines with J gene TRBJ1-1; unclear D gene. V gave up 3 bases and J gave up 8 bases, with 16 bases separating them. Germline CDR1 reads LNHDA; CDR2 reads SQIVND (reference sequence). The CDR3 runs 14 residues.

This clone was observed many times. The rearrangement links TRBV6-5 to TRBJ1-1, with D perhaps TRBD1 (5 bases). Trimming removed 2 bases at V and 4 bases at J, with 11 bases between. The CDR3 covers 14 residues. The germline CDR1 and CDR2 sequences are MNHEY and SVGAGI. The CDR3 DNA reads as TGTGCCAGCAGTTACATGGAGGGGCCCACTGAAGCTTTCTTT. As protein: CASSYMEGPTEAFF.

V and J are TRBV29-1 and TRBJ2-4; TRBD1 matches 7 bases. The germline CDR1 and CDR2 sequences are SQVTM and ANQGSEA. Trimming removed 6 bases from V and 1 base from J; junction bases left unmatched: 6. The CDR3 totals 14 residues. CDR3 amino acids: CSVRQGEAKNIQYF. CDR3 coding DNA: TGCAGCGTCAGACAGGGCGAGGCCAAAAACATTCAGTACTTC.

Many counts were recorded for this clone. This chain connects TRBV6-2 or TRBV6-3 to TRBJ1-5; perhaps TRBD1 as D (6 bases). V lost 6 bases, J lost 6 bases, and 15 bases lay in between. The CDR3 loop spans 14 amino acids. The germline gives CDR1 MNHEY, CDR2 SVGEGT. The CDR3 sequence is CASSNTGNSQPQHF. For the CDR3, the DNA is TGTGCCAGCAGCAATACAGGGAACAGTCAGCCCCAGCATTTT.

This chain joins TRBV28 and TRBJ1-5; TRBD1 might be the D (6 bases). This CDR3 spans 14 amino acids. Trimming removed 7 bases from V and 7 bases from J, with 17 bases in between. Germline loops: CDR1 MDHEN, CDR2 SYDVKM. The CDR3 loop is CASTRNGGHQPQHF. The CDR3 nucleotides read TGTGCCAGCACCCGAAATGGGGGCCACCAGCCCCAGCATTTT. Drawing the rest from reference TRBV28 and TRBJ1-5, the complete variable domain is DVKVTQSSRYLVKRTGEKVFLECVQDMDHENMFWYRQDPGLGLRLIYFSYDVKMKEKGDIPEGYSVSREKKERFSLILESASTNQTSMYLCASTRNGGHQPQHFGDGTRLSIL.

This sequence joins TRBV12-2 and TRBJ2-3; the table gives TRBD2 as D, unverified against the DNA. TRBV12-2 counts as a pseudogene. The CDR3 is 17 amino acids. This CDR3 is CASRPTFRLAGTDTQYF. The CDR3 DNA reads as TGTGCAAGTCGCCCTACGTTTAGGCTAGCGGGCACAGATACGCAGTATTTT.

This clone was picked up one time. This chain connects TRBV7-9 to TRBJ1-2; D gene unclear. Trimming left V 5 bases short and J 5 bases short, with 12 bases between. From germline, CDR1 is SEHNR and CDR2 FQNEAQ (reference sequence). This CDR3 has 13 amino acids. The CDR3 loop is CASSRWGDYGYTF. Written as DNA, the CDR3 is TGTGCCAGCAGCCGCTGGGGAGATTATGGCTACACCTTC. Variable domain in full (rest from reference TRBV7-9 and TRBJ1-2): DTGVSQNPRHKITKRGQNVTFRCDPISEHNRLYWYRQTLGQGPEFLTYFQNEAQLEKSRLLSDRFSAERPKGSFSTLEIQRTEQGDSAMYLCASSRWGDYGYTFGSGTRLTVV.

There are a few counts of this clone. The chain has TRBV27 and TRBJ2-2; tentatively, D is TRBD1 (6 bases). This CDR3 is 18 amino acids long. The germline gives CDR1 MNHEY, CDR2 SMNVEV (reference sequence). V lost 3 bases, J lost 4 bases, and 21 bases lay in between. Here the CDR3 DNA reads TGTGCCAGCAGTTTGGGCCAGGGGCAGGGGATCGGCACCGGGGAGCTGTTTTTT. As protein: CASSLGQGQGIGTGELFF.

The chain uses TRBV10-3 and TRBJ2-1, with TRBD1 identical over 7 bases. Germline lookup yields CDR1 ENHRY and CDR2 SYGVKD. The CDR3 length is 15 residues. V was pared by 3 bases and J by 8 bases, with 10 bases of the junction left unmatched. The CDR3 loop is CAISEGQAGLDEQFF. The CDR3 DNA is TGTGCCATCAGTGAAGGACAGGCAGGGCTCGATGAGCAGTTCTTC.

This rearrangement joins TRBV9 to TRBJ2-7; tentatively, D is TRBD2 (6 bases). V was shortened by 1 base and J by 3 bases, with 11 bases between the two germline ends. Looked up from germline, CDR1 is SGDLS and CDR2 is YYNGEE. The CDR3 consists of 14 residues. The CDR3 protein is CASSVLGGNYEQYF. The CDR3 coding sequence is TGTGCCAGCAGCGTACTCGGCGGGAACTACGAGCAGTACTTC.

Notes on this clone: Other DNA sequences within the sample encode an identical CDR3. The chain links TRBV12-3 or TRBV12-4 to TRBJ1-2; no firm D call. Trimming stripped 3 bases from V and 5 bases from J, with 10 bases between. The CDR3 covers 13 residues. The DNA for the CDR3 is TGTGCCAGCAGTTTTGGGGAGAGTTATGGCTACACCTTC. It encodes CASSFGESYGYTF.

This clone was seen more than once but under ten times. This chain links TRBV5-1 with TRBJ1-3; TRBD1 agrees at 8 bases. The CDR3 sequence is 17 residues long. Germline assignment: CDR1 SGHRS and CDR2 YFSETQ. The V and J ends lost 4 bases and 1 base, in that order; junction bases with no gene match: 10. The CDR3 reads CASSPVSQGASGNTIYF. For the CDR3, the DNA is TGCGCCAGCAGCCCGGTGAGCCAGGGGGCATCTGGAAACACCATATATTTT.

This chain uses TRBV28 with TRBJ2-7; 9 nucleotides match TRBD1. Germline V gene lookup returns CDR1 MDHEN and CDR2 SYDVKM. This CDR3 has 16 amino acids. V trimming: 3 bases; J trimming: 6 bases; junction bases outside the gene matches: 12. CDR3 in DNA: TGTGCCAGCAGTTTCCCCCGGGACAGGGAATCCCTCGAGCAGTACTTC. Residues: CASSFPRDRESLEQYF.

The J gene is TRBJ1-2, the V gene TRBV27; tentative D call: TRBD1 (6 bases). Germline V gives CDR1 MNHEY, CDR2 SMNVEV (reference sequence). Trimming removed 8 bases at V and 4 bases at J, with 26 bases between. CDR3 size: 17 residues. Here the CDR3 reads CASGLGGASRVGYGYTF. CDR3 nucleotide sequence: TGTGCCAGCGGCCTCGGGGGGGCCTCCCGCGTTGGCTATGGCTACACCTTC.

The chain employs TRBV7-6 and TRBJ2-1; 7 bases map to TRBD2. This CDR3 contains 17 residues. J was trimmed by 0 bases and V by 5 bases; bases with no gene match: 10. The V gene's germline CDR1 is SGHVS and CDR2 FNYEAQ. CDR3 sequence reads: CASSMDERGPSYNEQFF. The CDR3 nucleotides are TGTGCCAGCAGCATGGATGAGCGGGGACCCTCCTACAATGAGCAGTTCTTC.